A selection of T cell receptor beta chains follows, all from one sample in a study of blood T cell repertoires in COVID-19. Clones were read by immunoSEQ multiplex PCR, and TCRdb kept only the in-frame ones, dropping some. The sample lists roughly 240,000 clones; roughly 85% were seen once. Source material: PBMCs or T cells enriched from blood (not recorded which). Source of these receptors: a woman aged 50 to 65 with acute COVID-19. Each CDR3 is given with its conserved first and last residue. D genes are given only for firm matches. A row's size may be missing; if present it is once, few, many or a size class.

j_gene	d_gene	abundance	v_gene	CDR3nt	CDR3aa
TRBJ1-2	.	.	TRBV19	TGTGCCAGTAGTATAAACAGGGAAGGTGGCTACACCTTC	CASSINREGGYTF
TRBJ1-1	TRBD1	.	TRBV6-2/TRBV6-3	TGTGCCAGCAGTTTGGACAGGGTAAAGACTGAAGCTTTCTTT	CASSLDRVKTEAFF
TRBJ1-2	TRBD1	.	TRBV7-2	TGTGCCAGCAGCTCAGGACAGGGGAGGGGTGGCTACACCTTC	CASSSGQGRGGYTF
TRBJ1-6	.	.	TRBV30	TGTGCCTGCCCGACACCCAGGGGATTCGATTCACCCCTCCACTTT	CACPTPRGFDSPLHF
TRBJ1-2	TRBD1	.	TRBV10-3	TGTGCCATCAGTGAGCTGGAGAGGGGGCGTTATGGCTACACCTTC	CAISELERGRYGYTF
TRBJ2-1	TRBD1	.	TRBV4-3	TGCGCCAGCAGCCCCAGGGGGTCCTACAATGAGCAGTTCTTC	CASSPRGSYNEQFF
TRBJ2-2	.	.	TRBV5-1	TGCGCCAGCAGCTCGGGGACACCCCTCGCCACCGGGGAGCTGTTTTTT	CASSSGTPLATGELFF
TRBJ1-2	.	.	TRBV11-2	TGTGCCAGCAGCTTAGCCTTTCCGGGGAACTATGGCTACACCTTC	CASSLAFPGNYGYTF
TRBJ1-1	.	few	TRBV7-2	TGTGCCAGCAAAGAATGGGGGGTGAACACTGAAGCTTTCTTT	CASKEWGVNTEAFF
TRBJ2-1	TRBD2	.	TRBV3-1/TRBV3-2	TGTGCCAGCAGCGTACCGACTAGCGGGGGAAGCTCCTACAATGAGCAGTTCTTC	CASSVPTSGGSSYNEQFF
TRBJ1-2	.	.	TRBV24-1	TGTGCCACCAGTGATCAGGACAGTAGCTATGGCTACACCTTC	CATSDQDSSYGYTF
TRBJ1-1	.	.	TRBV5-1	TGCGCCAGCAGCTTACCACAGGGTGCAGAAGCTTTCTTT	CASSLPQGAEAFF